This entry is about one TCR beta chain. The CDR3 sequence is 15 residues long. Germline V gene data show CDR1 as SGHNT and CDR2 as YYREEE (reference sequence). Trimming stripped 4 bases from V and 5 bases from J, with 19 bases between. The source of the sample is a study of control samples from healthy donors and cancer patients. Some clones are missing from TCRdb's copy, which holds only in-frame ones; the method was immunoSEQ multiplex PCR. Of about 130,000 clones listed, 80% to 95% are singletons. The specimen sequenced was blood. This sequence joins TRBV5-4 and TRBJ2-7, with D tentatively TRBD2 (5 bases). The receptor was isolated from a man aged 40-49 years in good health. For the CDR3, the DNA is TGTGCCAGCAGCCGGGATCAGGCCCAATTAAACGAGCAGTACTTC. This translates into CASSRDQAQLNEQYF.